These 25 T cell receptor beta chains were sequenced from one sample in a study of blood T cell repertoires in COVID-19. Generated by immunoSEQ multiplex PCR, the TCRdb table keeps only in-frame clones and is missing some. In the table there are 45,000 to 75,000 clones, 70% to 90% of which are singletons. The sequenced material came from peripheral blood. These receptors all come from a man in his sixties with acute or convalescent COVID-19.

The chain combines TRBV27 with TRBJ2-7, with D maybe TRBD1 (5 bases). Between the trimmed V and J ends, which lost 6 bases and 5 bases, there was a span of 17 bases. This CDR3 region has 14 residues. Germline V CDR1 and CDR2: MNHEY, SMNVEV (reference sequence). Here the CDR3 reads CASSDFSQGHEQYF. The DNA for the CDR3 is TGTGCCAGCAGCGACTTTTCGCAGGGCCACGAGCAGTACTTC.

The gene calls are TRBV29-1 and TRBJ1-3; D remains ambiguous. V lost 4 bases to trimming and J lost 1 base, with 11 bases between them. Germline loops: CDR1 SQVTM, CDR2 ANQGSEA. The CDR3 is 14 residues long. This chain's CDR3 is CSVADGDSGNTIYF. The CDR3, as DNA: TGCAGCGTTGCCGACGGGGATTCTGGAAACACCATATATTTT.

V gene TRBV9 combines with J gene TRBJ2-7, with 7 bases fitting TRBD1. The CDR3 covers 14 residues. After removal of 4 bases from V and 7 bases from J, the junction contained 11 bases not matched to a gene. Germline V CDR1 and CDR2: SGDLS, YYNGEE. The CDR3 reads CASSLRQGSGEQYF. The CDR3 DNA reads TGTGCCAGCAGCCTCCGACAGGGATCGGGGGAGCAGTACTTC. The whole variable domain, remainder taken from reference TRBV9 and TRBJ2-7, is DSGVTQTPKHLITATGQRVTLRCSPRSGDLSVYWYQQSLDQGLQFLIQYYNGEERAKGNILERFSAQQFPDLHSELNLSSLELGDSALYFCASSLRQGSGEQYFGPGTRLTVT.

This clone was detected once. The rearrangement links TRBV14 to TRBJ2-7; D possibly corresponds to TRBD2 (6 bases). Trimming stripped 1 base from V and 3 bases from J, with 10 bases between. Germline CDR1 is SGHDN and CDR2 is FVKESK. The CDR3 sequence is 14 residues long. The chain's CDR3 is CASSQAGARYEQYF. The DNA of the CDR3 is TGTGCCAGCAGCCAAGCGGGAGCCCGCTACGAGCAGTACTTC.

This sequence joins TRBV5-1 and TRBJ2-1; TRBD2 matches at 7 bases. The germline V gene has CDR1 SGHRS and CDR2 YFSETQ. J gave up 9 bases and V 2 bases, and 8 bases lay outside the gene matches. The CDR3 is made up of 14 amino acids. Here the CDR3 reads CASSFGLDRGEQFF. The CDR3 DNA is TGCGCCAGCAGCTTCGGACTAGATAGGGGTGAGCAGTTCTTC.

The genes are TRBV5-6 and TRBJ2-1; 7 bases are a match to TRBD1. The CDR3 spans 15 residues. The J segment lost 4 bases and the V segment lost 2 bases, leaving 6 bases of the junction unmatched. Germline assignment: CDR1 SGHDT and CDR2 YYEEEE. CDR3 residues: CASSFGTEEYNEQFF. The CDR3 DNA is TGTGCCAGCAGCTTTGGGACAGAAGAGTACAATGAGCAGTTCTTC.

This clone turned up a few times. The V and J genes are TRBV4-1 and TRBJ2-3; possible D gene TRBD1, 5 bases. The V and J ends lost 2 bases and 7 bases respectively, with 13 bases between them. The CDR3 consists of 14 residues. Germline values: CDR1 MGHRA, CDR2 YSYEKL. The CDR3 sequence: CASSQPLGPHTQYF. Written as DNA, the CDR3 is TGCGCCAGCAGCCAACCCTTGGGGCCTCATACGCAGTATTTT.

The V gene is TRBV28, the J gene TRBJ2-7; D may be TRBD2 (5 bases). Germline CDR1 and CDR2: MDHEN and SYDVKM. The CDR3 sequence is 13 residues long. Trimming shortened V by 9 bases and J by 0 bases, and 12 bases separated the two germline ends. The DNA of the CDR3 is TGTGCCAGTATTGGTGGAGGCTCCTACGAGCAGTACTTC. It translates to CASIGGGSYEQYF. Full variable domain (remainder filled in from reference TRBV28 and TRBJ2-7): DVKVTQSSRYLVKRTGEKVFLECVQDMDHENMFWYRQDPGLGLRLIYFSYDVKMKEKGDIPEGYSVSREKKERFSLILESASTNQTSMYLCASIGGGSYEQYFGPGTRLTVT.

V gene TRBV7-3 combines with J gene TRBJ2-1; 8 bases fit TRBD1. This CDR3 comprises 12 residues. J lost 10 bases, V lost 5 bases, and 4 bases had no gene match. CDR1 is SGHTA, CDR2 FQGTGA, per germline. CDR3 coding DNA: TGTGCCAGCAGCCAGACAGGGGCGGAGCAGTTCTTC. This translates into CASSQTGAEQFF.

This chain connects TRBV3-1 (or the pseudogene TRBV3-2) to TRBJ1-2, with 7 positions matching TRBD1. V shed 3 bases and J 4 bases; nucleotides not matched to a gene: 8. The germline CDR1 and CDR2 sequences are LGHDT and YNNKEL (reference sequence). This CDR3 comprises 15 residues. CDR3 coding DNA: TGTGCCAGCAGCCATACCGGGACAGCCTTCTATGGCTACACCTTC. Translated: CASSHTGTAFYGYTF.

The chain's CDR3 is CASSIERGTTGELFF. CDR3 coding DNA: TGTGCCAGTAGTATCGAGCGGGGAACCACCGGGGAGCTGTTTTTT. The V and J genes are TRBV19 and TRBJ2-2, with 7 bases matching TRBD2. The CDR3 runs 15 residues. CDR1 LNHDA and CDR2 SQIVND come from the germline V gene (reference sequence). V was pared by 3 bases and J by 4 bases, with 5 bases of the junction left unmatched. The entire variable domain, with the rest obtained from reference TRBV19 and TRBJ2-2, is as follows: DGGITQSPKYLFRKEGQNVTLSCEQNLNHDAMYWYRQDPGQGLRLIYYSQIVNDFQKGDIAEGYSVSREKKESFPLTVTSAQKNPTAFYLCASSIERGTTGELFFGEGSRLTVL.

V and J are TRBV2 and TRBJ2-5, with a weak D call TRBD2 (5 bases). V was clipped by 3 bases and J by 4 bases, with 6 bases between them. This CDR3 spans 12 amino acids. Per germline, CDR1 SNHLY and CDR2 FYNNEI. The CDR3 nucleotides read TGTGCCAGCAGTGATCTAGCAGAGACCCAGTACTTC. It codes for CASSDLAETQYF. Variable domain in full (rest from reference TRBV2 and TRBJ2-5): EPEVTQTPSHQVTQMGQEVILRCVPISNHLYFYWYRQILGQKVEFLVSFYNNEISEKSEIFDDQFSVERPDGSNFTLKIRSTKLEDSAMYFCASSDLAETQYFGPGTRLLVL.

This chain connects TRBV7-2 to TRBJ2-1; perhaps TRBD1 as D (7 bases). Looked up from germline, CDR1 is SGHTA and CDR2 is FQGNSA. Deletions cut 5 bases from V and 7 bases from J, with 15 bases between. The CDR3 totals 14 residues. The CDR3 here is CASSGQAGSNEQFF. The CDR3 bases are TGTGCCAGCAGCGGACAGGCGGGGAGTAATGAGCAGTTCTTC.

V gene TRBV24-1 combines with J gene TRBJ1-5, with 7 nucleotides matching TRBD1. The germline CDR1 and CDR2 sequences are KGHDR and SFDVKD. CDR3 length: 16 amino acids. Trimming took 2 bases from V and 4 from J; bases not matched to a gene: 7. The CDR3 here is CATSDSRQGRNQPQHF. As DNA, the CDR3 is TGTGCCACCAGTGATTCTAGACAGGGCCGAAATCAGCCCCAGCATTTT.

This clone was observed a single time. The V gene is TRBV7-2, the J gene TRBJ2-3; possibly TRBD1 for D (7 bases). Per the germline V gene, CDR1 is SGHTA and CDR2 is FQGNSA. This CDR3 contains 14 residues. The V and J ends lost 0 bases and 6 bases respectively, with 10 bases between them. The CDR3 DNA reads TGTGCCAGCAGCTTAGCCCAGGGGGGTGATACGCAGTATTTT. This gives the protein CASSLAQGGDTQYF.

The genes are TRBV6-5 and TRBJ2-1; 9 bases match TRBD2. The CDR3 has 15 residues. Germline values: CDR1 MNHEY, CDR2 SVGAGI. The ends lost 4 bases at V and 7 bases at J; junction bases unmatched: 8. The CDR3 loop is CASSSPTSGRNEQFF. CDR3 nucleotides: TGTGCCAGCAGTTCCCCGACTAGCGGTAGGAATGAGCAGTTCTTC.

The chain recombines TRBV6-2 or TRBV6-3 with TRBJ1-3, with 7 nucleotides matching TRBD1. V lost 4 bases, J lost 4 bases, and 7 bases stayed unmatched. The length of the CDR3 is 15 residues. Per the germline V gene, CDR1 is MNHEY and CDR2 is SVGEGT. CDR3 region: CASSSPTGHGNTIYF. The DNA of the CDR3 is TGTGCCAGCAGTTCGCCGACAGGGCACGGAAACACCATATATTTT.

V gene TRBV7-9 combines with J gene TRBJ1-3; D gene uncertain. This CDR3 spans 14 amino acids. Trimming cost V 5 bases and J 3 bases, with 11 bases left between them. Germline values: CDR1 SEHNR, CDR2 FQNEAQ (reference sequence). This CDR3 reads CASSPTLDGNTIYF. The CDR3 bases are TGTGCCAGCAGCCCGACACTAGATGGAAACACCATATATTTT.

The chain uses TRBV2 and TRBJ1-2; tentative D call: TRBD1 (5 bases). There are 11 residues in the CDR3. Germline CDR1 SNHLY, CDR2 FYNNEI. Trimming cost V 5 bases and J 8 bases, with 9 bases left between them. CDR3 region: CASSLTAGYTF. The CDR3, as DNA: TGTGCCAGCAGTTTGACAGCAGGCTACACCTTC.

With regard to this clone: Other nucleotide sequences in the sample specify the same CDR3. V and J are TRBV7-3 and TRBJ2-1; D may be TRBD2 (6 bases). Trimming took 5 bases from V and 0 from J, leaving 11 bases between them. The CDR3 length is 15 residues. Looked up from germline, CDR1 is SGHTA and CDR2 is FQGTGA. The CDR3: CASSLSGSSYNEQFF. Here the CDR3 DNA reads TGTGCCAGCAGCCTTAGCGGAAGCTCCTACAATGAGCAGTTCTTC.

The CDR3 sequence is CASSQRDPTDTQYF. CDR3 sequence (DNA): TGTGCCAGCAGTCAGCGGGACCCCACAGATACGCAGTATTTT. The chain joins TRBV27 to TRBJ2-3; 7 nucleotides align to TRBD2. V shed 5 bases, J shed 2 bases, and the junction held 4 bases outside the gene matches. The V gene's germline CDR1 is MNHEY and CDR2 SMNVEV (reference sequence). The CDR3 totals 14 residues.

The rearrangement links TRBV9 to TRBJ2-1; 8 bases match TRBD2. J lost 3 bases, V lost 2 bases, and 7 bases had no gene match. Germline loops: CDR1 SGDLS, CDR2 YYNGEE. The CDR3 is 16 amino acids. CDR3 in DNA: TGTGCCAGCAGCGTCGGAGCGGGAGTTAACTACAATGAGCAGTTCTTC. The encoded protein is CASSVGAGVNYNEQFF. The full variable domain, completed using reference TRBV9 and TRBJ2-1, is DSGVTQTPKHLITATGQRVTLRCSPRSGDLSVYWYQQSLDQGLQFLIQYYNGEERAKGNILERFSAQQFPDLHSELNLSSLELGDSALYFCASSVGAGVNYNEQFFGPGTRLTVL.

V usage is TRBV29-1 and J usage is TRBJ1-5; weak D call: TRBD1 (6 bases). Between the trimmed V and J ends, which lost 1 base and 5 bases, there was a span of 9 bases. Per the germline V gene, CDR1 is SQVTM and CDR2 is ANQGSEA. This CDR3 has 13 residues. Written as DNA, the CDR3 is TGCAGCGTTGAAGTACAGGGCGATCAGCCCCAGCATTTT. Its translation: CSVEVQGDQPQHF.

This rearrangement joins TRBV6-2 or TRBV6-3 to TRBJ1-2; TRBD1 matches 11 bases. CDR1 is MNHEY and CDR2 is SVGEGT in the germline V gene. Losses at the gene ends were 4 bases for V and 3 bases for J; bases not matched to a gene: 10. This CDR3 spans 17 amino acids. CDR3 bases: TGTGCCAGCAGTTTCCGGACAGGGGGCCTAGGTCACTATGGCTACACCTTC. It translates to CASSFRTGGLGHYGYTF.

This clone appeared a single time. CDR3 in DNA: TGTGCCAGCAGTCACAGGGAGGGGGATGGCTACACCTTC. Translated, it gives CASSHREGDGYTF. This sequence joins TRBV27 and TRBJ1-2, with TRBD1 as a possible D gene (6 bases). Germline CDR1 MNHEY, CDR2 SMNVEV (reference sequence). V was shortened by 5 bases and J by 6 bases, with 13 bases between the two germline ends. The CDR3 covers 13 residues.